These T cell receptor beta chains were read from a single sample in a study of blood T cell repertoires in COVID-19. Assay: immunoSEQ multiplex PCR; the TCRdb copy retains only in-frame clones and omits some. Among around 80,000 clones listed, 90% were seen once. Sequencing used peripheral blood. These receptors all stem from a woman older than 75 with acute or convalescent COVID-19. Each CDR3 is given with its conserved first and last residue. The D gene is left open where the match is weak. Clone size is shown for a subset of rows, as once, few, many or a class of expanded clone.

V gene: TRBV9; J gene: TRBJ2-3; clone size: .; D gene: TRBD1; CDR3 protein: CASRRQGASTDTQYF; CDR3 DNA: TGTGCCAGCAGAAGACAGGGGGCAAGCACAGATACGCAGTATTTT
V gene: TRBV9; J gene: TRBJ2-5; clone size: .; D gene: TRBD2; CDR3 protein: CASSAGGLAETQYF; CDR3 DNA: TGTGCCAGCAGCGCCGGGGGACTAGCAGAGACCCAGTACTTC
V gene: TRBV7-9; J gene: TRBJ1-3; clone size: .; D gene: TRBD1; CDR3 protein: CASSYSGGPGNTIYF; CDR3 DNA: TGTGCCAGCAGCTATTCAGGGGGCCCTGGAAACACCATATATTTT
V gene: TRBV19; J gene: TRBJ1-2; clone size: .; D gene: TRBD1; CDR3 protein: CASSGDRGIYGYTF; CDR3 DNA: TGTGCCAGTAGCGGGGACAGGGGGATTTATGGCTACACCTTC
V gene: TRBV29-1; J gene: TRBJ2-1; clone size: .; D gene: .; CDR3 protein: CSVWVAGPRRNEQFF; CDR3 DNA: TGCAGCGTTTGGGTCGCGGGACCCCGGCGGAATGAGCAGTTCTTC
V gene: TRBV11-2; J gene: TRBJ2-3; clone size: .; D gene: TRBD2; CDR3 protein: CASSLTLAGWQRDTQYF; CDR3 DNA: TGTGCCAGCAGCTTGACTTTAGCGGGGTGGCAAAGAGATACGCAGTATTTT
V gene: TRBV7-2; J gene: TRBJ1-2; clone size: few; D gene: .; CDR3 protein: CASSLRPGHYGYTF; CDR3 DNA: TGTGCCAGCAGCTTAAGGCCAGGGCACTATGGCTACACCTTC
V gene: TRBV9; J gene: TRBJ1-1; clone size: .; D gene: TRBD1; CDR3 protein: CASSVGQGGDTEAFF; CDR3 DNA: TGTGCCAGCAGCGTAGGACAGGGAGGCGACACTGAAGCTTTCTTT
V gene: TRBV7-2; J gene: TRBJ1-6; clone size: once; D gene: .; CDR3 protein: CASSDTTTYPLHF; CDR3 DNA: TGTGCCAGCAGCGATACTACGACCTACCCCCTCCACTTT
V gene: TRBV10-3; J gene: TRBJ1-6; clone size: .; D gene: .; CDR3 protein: CATKAGGGPNSPLHF; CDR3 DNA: TGTGCCACCAAGGCCGGCGGGGGGCCAAATTCACCCCTCCACTTT
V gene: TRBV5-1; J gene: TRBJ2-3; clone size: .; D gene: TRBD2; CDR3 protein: CASSLRLAGASTDTQYF; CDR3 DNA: TGCGCCAGCAGCTTGCGGCTAGCGGGGGCCAGCACAGATACGCAGTATTTT
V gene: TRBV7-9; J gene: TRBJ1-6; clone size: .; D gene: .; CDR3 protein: CASSEQGSYNSPLHF; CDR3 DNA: TGTGCCAGCAGCGAACAGGGTTCCTATAATTCACCCCTCCACTTT
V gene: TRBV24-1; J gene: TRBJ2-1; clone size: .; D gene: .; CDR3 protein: CATSDRQAFYNEQFF; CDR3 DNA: TGTGCCACCAGTGACCGTCAGGCGTTCTACAATGAGCAGTTCTTC
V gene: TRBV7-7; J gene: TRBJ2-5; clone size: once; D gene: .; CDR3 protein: CASRSPGGRFYF; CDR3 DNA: TGTGCCAGCAGATCCCCTGGTGGCAGATTCTACTTC
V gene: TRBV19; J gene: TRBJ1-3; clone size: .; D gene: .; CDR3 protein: CASSTSRDTGDTIYF; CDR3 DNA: TGTGCCAGTAGTACCTCCCGGGACACGGGCGACACCATATATTTT
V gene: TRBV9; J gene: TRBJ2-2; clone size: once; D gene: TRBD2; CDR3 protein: CASSVAGTSARTGELFF; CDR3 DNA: TGTGCCAGCAGCGTAGCCGGGACTAGCGCTAGGACCGGGGAGCTGTTTTTT
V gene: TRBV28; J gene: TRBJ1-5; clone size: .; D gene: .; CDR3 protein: CASSPWTPKRAQHF; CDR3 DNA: TGTGCCAGCAGTCCATGGACTCCAAAGAGAGCCCAGCATTTT
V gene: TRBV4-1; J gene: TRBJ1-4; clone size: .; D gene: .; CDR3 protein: CASSLARMALGEKLFF; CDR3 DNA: TGCGCCAGCAGCCTTGCGAGGATGGCCCTTGGCGAAAAACTGTTTTTT
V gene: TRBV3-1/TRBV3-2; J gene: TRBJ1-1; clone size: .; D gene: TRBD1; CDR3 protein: CASSHRTGGRGTEAFF; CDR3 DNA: TGTGCCAGCAGCCATCGGACAGGGGGTCGGGGCACTGAAGCTTTCTTT
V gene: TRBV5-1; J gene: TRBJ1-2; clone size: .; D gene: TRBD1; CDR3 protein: CASSPNRGAGYTF; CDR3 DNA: TGCGCCAGCAGCCCCAACAGGGGCGCTGGCTACACCTTC
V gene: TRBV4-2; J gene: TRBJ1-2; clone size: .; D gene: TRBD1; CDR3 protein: CASSQPGQGANGYTF; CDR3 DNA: TGTGCCAGCAGCCAGCCGGGACAGGGGGCCAATGGCTACACCTTC
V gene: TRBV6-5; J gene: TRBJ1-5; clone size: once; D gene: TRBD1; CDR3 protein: CASCKGQGYNQPQHF; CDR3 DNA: TGTGCCAGCTGTAAGGGACAGGGGTATAATCAGCCCCAGCATTTT
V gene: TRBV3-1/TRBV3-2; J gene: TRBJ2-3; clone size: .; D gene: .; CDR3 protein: CASSQDLGDTQYF; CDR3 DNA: TGTGCCAGCAGCCAAGACCTCGGGGATACGCAGTATTTT
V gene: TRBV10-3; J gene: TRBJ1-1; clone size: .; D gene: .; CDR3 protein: CAISDDRRGPEAFF; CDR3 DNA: TGTGCCATCAGTGATGACCGCAGGGGCCCTGAAGCTTTCTTT
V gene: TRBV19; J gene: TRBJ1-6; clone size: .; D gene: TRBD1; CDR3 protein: CASSITSPGQGLSPLHF; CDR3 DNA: TGTGCCAGTAGTATCACCTCCCCGGGACAGGGACTTTCACCCCTCCACTTT
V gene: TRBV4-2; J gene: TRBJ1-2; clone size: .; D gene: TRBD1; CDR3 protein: CASSPGDRRLYGYTF; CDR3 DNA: TGTGCCAGCAGCCCCGGGGACAGGCGACTCTATGGCTACACCTTC
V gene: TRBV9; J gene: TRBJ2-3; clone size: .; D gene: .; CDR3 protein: CASSPGTLTDTQYF; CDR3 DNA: TGTGCCAGCAGCCCCGGGACACTCACAGATACGCAGTATTTT
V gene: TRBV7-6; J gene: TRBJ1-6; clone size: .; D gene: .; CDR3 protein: CASSLAQGGRNSPLHF; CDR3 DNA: TGTGCCAGCAGCTTAGCGCAAGGGGGTCGGAATTCACCCCTCCACTTT
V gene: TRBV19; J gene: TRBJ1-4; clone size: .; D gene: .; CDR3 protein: CASSRWAGTNEKLFF; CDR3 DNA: TGTGCCAGTAGTAGATGGGCGGGAACTAATGAAAAACTGTTTTTT
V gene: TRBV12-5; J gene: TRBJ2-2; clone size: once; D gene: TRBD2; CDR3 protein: CASGLYIAGDTGELFF; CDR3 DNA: TGTGCTAGTGGTTTATATATAGCGGGGGACACCGGGGAGCTGTTTTTT
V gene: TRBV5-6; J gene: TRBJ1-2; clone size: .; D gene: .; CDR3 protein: CASRLRSVGGGYTF; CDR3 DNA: TGTGCCAGCAGGCTTCGGAGTGTGGGGGGAGGCTACACCTTC
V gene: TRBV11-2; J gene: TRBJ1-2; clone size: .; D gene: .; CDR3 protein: CASSLEDSWNGYTF; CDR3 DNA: TGTGCCAGCAGCTTAGAAGACAGTTGGAATGGCTACACCTTC
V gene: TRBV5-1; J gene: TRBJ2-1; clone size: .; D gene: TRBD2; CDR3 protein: CASSLDLAGYNEQFF; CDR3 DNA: TGCGCCAGCAGCTTGGATCTAGCGGGGTACAATGAGCAGTTCTTC
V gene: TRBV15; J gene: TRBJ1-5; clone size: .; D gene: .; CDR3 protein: CATSRESAGQRYQPQHF; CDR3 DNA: TGTGCCACCAGCAGAGAGTCGGCAGGGCAGAGATATCAGCCCCAGCATTTT
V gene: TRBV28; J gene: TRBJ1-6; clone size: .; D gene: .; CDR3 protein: CASSGQSSYNSPLHF; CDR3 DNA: TGTGCCAGCAGTGGACAGAGCTCCTATAATTCACCCCTCCACTTT
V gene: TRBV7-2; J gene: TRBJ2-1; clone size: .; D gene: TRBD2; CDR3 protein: CASTRTSGRNEQFF; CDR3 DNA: TGTGCCAGCACCCGGACTAGCGGGAGGAATGAGCAGTTCTTC
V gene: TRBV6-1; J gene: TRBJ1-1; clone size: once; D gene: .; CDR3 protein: CASSEAGVTEAFF; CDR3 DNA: TGTGCCAGCAGTGAGGCCGGGGTCACTGAAGCTTTCTTT
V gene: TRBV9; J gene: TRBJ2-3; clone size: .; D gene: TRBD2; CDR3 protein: CASSVPQRGGRAASTDTQYF; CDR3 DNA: TGTGCCAGCAGCGTCCCACAGAGGGGCGGGAGGGCCGCTAGCACAGATACGCAGTATTTT
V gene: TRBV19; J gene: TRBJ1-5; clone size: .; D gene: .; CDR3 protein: CASRGEGRGLNQPQHF; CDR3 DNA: TGTGCCAGCCGGGGGGAAGGCAGAGGGTTGAATCAGCCCCAGCATTTT
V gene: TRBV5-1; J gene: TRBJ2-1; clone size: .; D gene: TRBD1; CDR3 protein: CASSQTTGVFNEQFF; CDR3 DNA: TGCGCCAGCAGCCAAACCACAGGGGTGTTCAATGAGCAGTTCTTC